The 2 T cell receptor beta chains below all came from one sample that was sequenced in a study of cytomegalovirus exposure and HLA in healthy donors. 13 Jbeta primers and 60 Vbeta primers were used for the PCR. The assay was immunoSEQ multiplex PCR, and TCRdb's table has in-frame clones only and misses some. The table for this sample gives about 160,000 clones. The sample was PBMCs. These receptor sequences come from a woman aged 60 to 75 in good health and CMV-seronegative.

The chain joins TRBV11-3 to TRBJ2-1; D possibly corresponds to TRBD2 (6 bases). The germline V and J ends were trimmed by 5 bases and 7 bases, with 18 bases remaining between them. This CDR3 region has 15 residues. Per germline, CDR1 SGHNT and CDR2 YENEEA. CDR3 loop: CASSLRTTGPNEQFF. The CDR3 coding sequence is TGTGCCAGCAGCCTGCGGACTACCGGGCCTAATGAGCAGTTCTTC.

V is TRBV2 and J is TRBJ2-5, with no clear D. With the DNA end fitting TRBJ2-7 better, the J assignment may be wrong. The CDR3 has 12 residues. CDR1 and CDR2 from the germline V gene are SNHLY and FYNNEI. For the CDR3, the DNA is TGTGCCAGCAGTGCAGACACCTACGAGCAGTACTTC. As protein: CASSADTYEQYF.